This is a list of T cell receptor beta chains from one sample in a study of PD-1 blockade in classical Hodgkin lymphoma. Clones were sequenced by immunoSEQ multiplex PCR, and TCRdb holds only the in-frame ones, with some missing. Seen here are more than 45,000 clones, 73% observed once, and the top ten hold over 13%. This sample comprised peripheral blood mononuclear cells (PBMCs), obtained before the second cycle of nivolumab. The receptors originated from a human donor with classical Hodgkin lymphoma. Each CDR3 is given with its conserved first and last residue. The D gene is left open where the match is weak. Clone size is given for some rows only: seen once, a few or many times, or a class if the clone is expanded.

j_call	d_call	clone_size	v_call	cdr3_nt	cdr3_aa
TRBJ2-2	NA	NA	TRBV7-7	TGTGCCAGCAGCTCCGCGGCCGCGAACACCGGGGAGCTGTTTTTT	CASSSAAANTGELFF
TRBJ1-5	NA	NA	TRBV6-4	TGTGCCAGCAGTGACTGGGGGTTCATGGACAACCAAACACCTCTCAATCAGCCCCAGCATTTT	CASSDWGFMDNQTPLNQPQHF
TRBJ1-3	TRBD1	NA	TRBV5-1	TGCGCCAGCAGCCGGACAGGGACTGGAAACACCATATATTTT	CASSRTGTGNTIYF
TRBJ1-2	TRBD1	NA	TRBV6-5	TGTGCCAGCAGTTACAGCCTATCGGGACAGGACTATGGCTACACCTTC	CASSYSLSGQDYGYTF
TRBJ2-5	NA	NA	TRBV14	TGTGCCAGCAGCCAGGAGAGGGCGGCCCAGTACTTC	CASSQERAAQYF
TRBJ1-1	NA	NA	TRBV5-8	TGTGCCAGCAGCGGATCGGGACTGCAGAACACTGAAGCTTTCTTT	CASSGSGLQNTEAFF
TRBJ1-5	TRBD1	few	TRBV28	TGTGCCAGCAGAGGGGGACAGGGACGGAATCAGCCCCAGCATTTT	CASRGGQGRNQPQHF
TRBJ1-2	NA	NA	TRBV27	TGTGCCAGCAGTACGCGGCCCTCGGGCCATGGCTACACCTTC	CASSTRPSGHGYTF
TRBJ1-3	NA	NA	TRBV30	TGTGCCTGGAGTCTCCTGGCCCCCGTAGGTCAAGCGCGGAACACCATATATTTT	CAWSLLAPVGQARNTIYF
TRBJ1-3	NA	NA	TRBV6-6	TGTGCCAGCTTTGGGACAACTGGAAACACCATATATTTT	CASFGTTGNTIYF
TRBJ2-3	NA	NA	TRBV28	TGTGCCAGCAGTTGGACCCTGGAGGCCCCAGATACGCAGTATTTT	CASSWTLEAPDTQYF
TRBJ2-5	NA	NA	TRBV5-1	TGCGCCAGCAGCTTGCGAGGGGTAGGAGAGACCCAGTACTTC	CASSLRGVGETQYF
TRBJ2-7	NA	NA	TRBV7-2	TGTGCCAGCAGCCTCGACAGGCCAACCTCCTACGAGCAGTACTTC	CASSLDRPTSYEQYF
TRBJ1-4	NA	NA	TRBV29-1	TGCAGCGTTGAATCTGGGAGGGGAACTAATGAAAAACTGTTTTTT	CSVESGRGTNEKLFF
TRBJ1-2	NA	NA	TRBV10-1	TGCGCCAGCCCTTACCTCGGACCCCTTGGCGGCTACACCTTC	CASPYLGPLGGYTF
TRBJ2-2	NA	once	TRBV29-1	TGCAGCGCCCGATGGTCGGACACCGGGGAGCTGTTTTTT	CSARWSDTGELFF
TRBJ2-5	NA	many	TRBV7-9	TGTGCCAGCAGCCCAAGTTGGGGTGGAGAGGAGACCCAGTACTTC	CASSPSWGGEETQYF
TRBJ2-7	TRBD1	NA	TRBV30	TGTGCCTGGAGTGTTGGACAGGGGAACTACGAGCAGTACTTC	CAWSVGQGNYEQYF
TRBJ2-7	TRBD1	NA	TRBV6-5	TGTGCCAGCAGTTCTACGGACAGGGGGCGGTACGAGCAGTACTTC	CASSSTDRGRYEQYF
TRBJ1-2	NA	once	TRBV14	TGTGCCAGCAGCCAAGATCGGGCTGGCTACACCTTC	CASSQDRAGYTF
TRBJ2-1	TRBD2	NA	TRBV7-9	TGTGCCAGCAGCTTACTTTCGGGACTAAACTACAATGAGCAGTTCTTC	CASSLLSGLNYNEQFF
TRBJ2-5	NA	NA	TRBV11-2	TGTGCCAGCAGAACGACAGCAGAGACCCAGTACTTC	CASRTTAETQYF
TRBJ2-3	NA	NA	TRBV9	TGTGCCAGCAGCGTACGGGTTTCTAGCACAGATACGCAGTATTTT	CASSVRVSSTDTQYF
TRBJ2-7	TRBD1	few	TRBV19	TGTGCCACGGGACAGGGGCCATACGAGCAGTACTTC	CATGQGPYEQYF
TRBJ2-6	NA	NA	TRBV28	TGTGCCAGCAGTTTGGCTCCTGGGGCCAACGTCCTGACTTTC	CASSLAPGANVLTF
TRBJ1-3	NA	NA	TRBV6-5	TGTGCCAGCAGTTACGCCTCTGGAAACACCATATATTTT	CASSYASGNTIYF
TRBJ2-7	NA	NA	TRBV4-3	TGCGCCAGCAGCCAAGATCCAGGACCCTACGAGCAGTACTTC	CASSQDPGPYEQYF
TRBJ2-1	NA	NA	TRBV7-9	TGTGCCAGCAGCTTCGTATTAGTCGGAAATGAGCAGTTCTTC	CASSFVLVGNEQFF
TRBJ1-5	TRBD1	few	TRBV18	TGTGCCAGCTCACCATCGGGACAGTTTTCTATGGATCAGCCCCAGCATTTT	CASSPSGQFSMDQPQHF
TRBJ1-1	TRBD1	few	TRBV30	TGTGCCTGGTGGACAGGGGGCCGGACTGAAGCTTTCTTT	CAWWTGGRTEAFF